This T cell receptor (beta chain) was recovered during a study of STAT3 mutations in large granular lymphocyte leukemia. This CDR3 has 16 residues. Germline CDR1 reads MNHEY; CDR2 reads SVGAGI. V lost 4 bases, J lost 2 bases, and 9 bases stayed unmatched. The repertoire was sequenced with immunoSEQ multiplex PCR; TCRdb's copy has only in-frame clones and lacks some. The sample yields 40,000 to 50,000 clones, about 81% seen once. For this clone: Its cognate antigen is unknown.

General study points: Every T-cell large granular lymphocyte leukemia patient had at least one immunodominant TCR beta clonotype. After therapy, about 35% of the 18 patients switched clonotypes, all new clones STAT3 wild type.

This clonotype was sampled from a human donor with T large granular lymphocyte leukemia. Some clones in this sample may be carry-over from other donors' samples. This chain connects TRBV6-5 to TRBJ1-2; TRBD1 aligns across 8 bases. The sample taken for sequencing was PBMCs. Here the CDR3 reads CASSWGLTGANYGYTF. DNA of the CDR3: TGTGCCAGCAGTTGGGGGTTGACAGGGGCCAACTATGGCTACACCTTC.